This TCR beta chain was identified in a study of beta chain features in type 1 diabetes. Study-wide findings and caveats: cDNA-based sequencing might over-represent cells highly expressing TCR.

CDR1 SNHLY and CDR2 FYNNEI come from the germline V gene. The V segment lost 6 bases and the J segment 3 bases; nucleotides outside the gene matches: 9. The CDR3 extends over 16 amino acids. This clone came up a few times. Its antigen is not known. Reverse transcribing all isolated RNA meant expressed TCRB transcripts were sequenced. Samples of naive, central memory and regulatory T cells yielded a mean of around 4 million reads. Assay used: immunoSEQ multiplex PCR; TCRdb lists only in-frame clones, some missing. The sample holds around 450,000 clones, approximately 10% seen once. The TCR comes from a young woman in good health. What was sequenced was naive CD4+ T cells from blood. The chain is built from TRBV2 and TRBJ2-2; TRBD2 matches at 8 bases. The CDR3 is CASRKGLVFDTGELFF. The CDR3 nucleotides are TGTGCCAGCAGGAAGGGACTAGTCTTCGACACCGGGGAGCTGTTTTTT.